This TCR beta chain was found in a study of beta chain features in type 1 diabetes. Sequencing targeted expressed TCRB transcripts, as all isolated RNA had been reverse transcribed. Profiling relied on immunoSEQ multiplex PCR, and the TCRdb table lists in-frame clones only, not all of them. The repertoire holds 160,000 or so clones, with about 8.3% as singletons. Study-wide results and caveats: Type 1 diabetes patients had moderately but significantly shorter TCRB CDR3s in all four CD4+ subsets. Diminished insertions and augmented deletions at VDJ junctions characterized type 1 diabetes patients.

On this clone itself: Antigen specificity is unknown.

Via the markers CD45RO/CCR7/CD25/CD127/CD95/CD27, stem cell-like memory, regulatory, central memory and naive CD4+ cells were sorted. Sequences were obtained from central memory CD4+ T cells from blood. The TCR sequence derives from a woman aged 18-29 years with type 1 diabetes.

The CDR3 nucleotides read TGTGCCTGGGGTGGACTAGCGGGCACCTACAATGAGCAGTTCTTC. Protein: CAWGGLAGTYNEQFF. The V call is TRBV30, the J call TRBJ2-1; 11 nucleotides agree with TRBD2. Unmatched junction bases numbered 5, after V lost 5 bases and J lost 2 bases. The CDR3 loop spans 15 amino acids. Germline V gene sequence: CDR1 GTSNPN, CDR2 SVGIG (reference sequence).